A single sample is the source of the 25 T cell receptor beta chains below, sequenced in a study of metastatic and nonmetastatic thyroid tumors. TCRdb called clones again from the PCR reads with MiXCR. The sample lists 30,000 to 35,000 clones; 25% to 35% were seen once. Thyroid surgery was preceded by no treatment in any patient. The sample taken for sequencing was blood. The receptors originated from a female donor with papillary thyroid cancer or a benign thyroid nodule (not recorded which). Some clones in this sample may be carry-over from other donors' samples.

The rearrangement links TRBV9 to TRBJ1-4; D is unresolved. V dropped 0 bases and J dropped 0 bases, with 3 bases sitting between them. Germline assignment: CDR1 SGDLS and CDR2 YYNGEE. CDR3 length equals 14 residues. The CDR3 loop reads CASSVESTNEKLFF. The CDR3 region has the DNA TGTGCCAGCAGCGTAGAGTCAACTAATGAAAAACTGTTTTTT.

V and J are TRBV4-1 and TRBJ2-5, with D perhaps matching TRBD2 (6 bases). The germline V gene encodes CDR1 MGHRA and CDR2 YSYEKL. This CDR3 is built from 15 residues. V lost 1 base, J lost 2 bases, and 11 bases lay in between. The CDR3 DNA reads TGCGCCAGCAGCCAAGGGGAAGCGGGTCAAGAGACCCAGTACTTC. This codes for CASSQGEAGQETQYF.

This chain joins TRBV18 and TRBJ1-5; D is undetermined. Trimming left V 3 bases short and J 5 bases short, with 14 bases between. CDR1 KGHSH and CDR2 LQKENI come from the germline V gene. The CDR3 runs 15 residues. CDR3 loop: CASSPTFGPDQPQHF. CDR3 DNA sequence: TGTGCCAGCTCACCCACATTTGGGCCGGATCAGCCCCAGCATTTT.

This clone was counted between two and nine times. This may be a read error: a much more frequent sequence differs by one nucleotide. Since the CDR3 does not end with the conserved phenylalanine or tryptophan, this likely comes from a read error. This rearrangement joins TRBV28 to TRBJ1-2; D is unresolved. V was cut by 6 bases and J by 1 base, with 12 bases left in between. Germline loops: CDR1 MDHEN, CDR2 SYDVKM. This CDR3 comprises 14 residues. CDR3 in DNA: TGTGCCAGCAGCGGACTTCCTCATAACTATGGCTACACCGTC. Amino acids: CASSGLPHNYGYTV.

The chain carries TRBV11-1 and TRBJ2-5; 8 bases agree with TRBD1. Trimming at V came to 1 base and at J to 4 bases, leaving 2 bases not matched to a gene. This CDR3 contains 14 residues. CDR1 and CDR2 (germline): SGHAT, FQDESV (reference sequence). CDR3 loop: CASSLGTGRETQYF. In DNA, the CDR3 is TGTGCCAGCAGCTTAGGGACAGGGCGAGAGACCCAGTACTTC.

The V gene is TRBV7-3, the J gene TRBJ2-5; TRBD2 matches 12 bases. The CDR3 length is 17 residues. The J segment lost 5 bases and the V segment lost 2 bases, leaving 9 bases of the junction unmatched. In germline, CDR1 is SGHTA, CDR2 FQGTGA. CDR3 sequence (DNA): TGTGCCAGCAGCTTAGGCCTAGCGGGAGGGCCGGGTGAGACCCAGTACTTC. Translating gives CASSLGLAGGPGETQYF.

This clone is judged medium-sized. CDR3 loop: CASSFPGGYGYTF. The DNA for the CDR3 is TGTGCCAGCAGTTTTCCAGGGGGTTATGGCTACACCTTC. The rearrangement uses TRBV28 and TRBJ1-2; TRBD1 aligns across 7 bases. CDR3 length: 13 residues. Per germline, CDR1 MDHEN and CDR2 SYDVKM. V shed 3 bases, J shed 5 bases, and the junction held 3 bases outside the gene matches.

This clone was counted at least ten times. This chain uses TRBV4-2 with TRBJ2-1; 10 positions match TRBD2. V lost 7 bases, J lost 4 bases, and 10 bases stayed unmatched. This CDR3 is built from 16 residues. The germline gives CDR1 LGHNA, CDR2 YNFKEQ. CDR3 in amino acids: CASTPGLANNYNEQFF. The DNA of the CDR3 is TGTGCCAGCACTCCGGGACTAGCGAATAATTACAATGAGCAGTTCTTC.

This clone was detected ten times or more. This chain links TRBV7-9 with TRBJ2-6; D remains ambiguous. V lost 4 bases and J 1 base, leaving 8 bases between the germline ends. Germline CDR1 reads SEHNR; CDR2 reads FQNEAQ (reference sequence). This CDR3 has 15 amino acids. The CDR3 DNA follows: TGTGCCAGCAGCTCCTATACGTCTGGGGCCAACGTCCTGACTTTC. It encodes CASSSYTSGANVLTF.

This clone has only a few counts. The chain combines TRBV28 with TRBJ1-3, with no clear D. V was pared by 3 bases and J by 4 bases, with 4 bases between. Germline CDR1 MDHEN, CDR2 SYDVKM. The CDR3 loop spans 12 amino acids. The CDR3 region is CASSFSGNTIYF. DNA for the CDR3: TGTGCCAGCAGTTTTTCAGGAAACACCATATATTTT. The full variable domain, completed using reference TRBV28 and TRBJ1-3, is DVKVTQSSRYLVKRTGEKVFLECVQDMDHENMFWYRQDPGLGLRLIYFSYDVKMKEKGDIPEGYSVSREKKERFSLILESASTNQTSMYLCASSFSGNTIYFGEGSWLTVV.

The V and J genes are TRBV11-2 and TRBJ1-4; the D gene is possibly TRBD1 (6 bases). The germline V and J ends were trimmed by 1 base and 8 bases, with 14 bases remaining between them. Germline V gives CDR1 SGHAT, CDR2 FQNNGV. The CDR3 consists of 15 residues. The CDR3 bases are TGTGCCAGCAGCTTAGGGGACATGATGGGCGAAAAACTGTTTTTT. This codes for CASSLGDMMGEKLFF. The whole variable domain, filled in from reference TRBV11-2 and TRBJ1-4, reads EAGVAQSPRYKIIEKRQSVAFWCNPISGHATLYWYQQILGQGPKLLIQFQNNGVVDDSQLPKDRFSAERLKGVDSTLKIQPAKLEDSAVYLCASSLGDMMGEKLFFGSGTQLSVL.

The chain couples TRBV6-1 to TRBJ1-2; 10 bases agree with TRBD1. The germline V gene encodes CDR1 MNHNS and CDR2 SASEGT. The J segment lost 12 bases and the V segment lost 4 bases, leaving 5 bases of the junction unmatched. The CDR3 sequence is 12 residues long. The CDR3 nucleotides are TGTGCCAGCAGTGGGACAGGGGGAATCCACACCTTC. Protein product: CASSGTGGIHTF.

A word on this clone: A much larger clone differs by one base, so this may be a read error. The gene calls are TRBV3-1 and TRBJ1-1, with D possibly being TRBD1 (5 bases). The CDR3 extends over 14 amino acids. Trimming pared 1 base from V and 10 bases from J, leaving 16 bases between. Germline V gene sequence: CDR1 LGHDT, CDR2 YNNKEL (reference sequence). The CDR3 reads CASSQGSGGNRAFF. Written as DNA, the CDR3 is TGTGCCAGCAGCCAAGGGTCGGGGGGGAATAGAGCTTTCTTT.

This clone was counted ten times or more. The sample holds other DNA sequences that translate to the same CDR3. This rearrangement joins TRBV7-2 to TRBJ1-2, with 9 bases that match TRBD1. This CDR3 has 15 amino acids. The ends lost 5 bases at V and 8 bases at J; junction bases unmatched: 12. Germline-derived CDR1 and CDR2 are SGHTA and FQGNSA. The CDR3 sequence is CASSPRDRAPWGYTF. The CDR3 region has the DNA TGTGCCAGCAGCCCTCGGGACAGGGCCCCATGGGGCTACACCTTC.

J is TRBJ2-7 and V is TRBV10-1; 8 bases are a match to TRBD1. The CDR3 has 15 amino acids. In germline, CDR1 is WNHNN, CDR2 SYGVQD (reference sequence). V trimming: 2 bases; J trimming: 7 bases; junction bases outside the gene matches: 10. The CDR3 is CASSEARGLGYEQYF. CDR3 DNA: TGCGCCAGCAGTGAGGCCAGGGGGCTAGGGTATGAGCAGTACTTC.

V is TRBV12-3 or TRBV12-4 and J is TRBJ1-2; the D is unclear. This CDR3 spans 14 amino acids. V lost 4 bases, J lost 0 bases, and 9 bases lay in between. The DNA of the CDR3 is TGTGCCAGCAGTTGGCGGGGAGCTAACTATGGCTACACCTTC. This codes for CASSWRGANYGYTF.

This clone was counted at least ten times. The gene calls are TRBV20-1 and TRBJ2-7; the D is unclear. This CDR3 has 13 residues. Trimming took 8 bases from V and 2 from J, leaving 16 bases between them. Germline V gene data show CDR1 as DFQATT and CDR2 as SNEGSKA (reference sequence). CDR3 in amino acids: CSSPARDTYEQYF. DNA of the CDR3: TGCAGTTCACCCGCCCGAGATACCTACGAGCAGTACTTC.

This sequence joins TRBV11-2 and TRBJ1-1; no clear D. The CDR3 loop spans 13 amino acids. CDR1 and CDR2 from the germline V gene are SGHAT and FQNNGV. V dropped 3 bases and J dropped 3 bases, with 8 bases sitting between them. The CDR3 protein is CASSFLWDTEAFF. Written as DNA, the CDR3 is TGTGCCAGCAGCTTCCTCTGGGACACTGAAGCTTTCTTT.

This clone was seen only a few times. V is TRBV4-2 and J is TRBJ2-2; 9 bases match TRBD2. Trimming removed 11 bases from V and 10 bases from J; junction bases left unmatched: 8. Germline V gene sequence: CDR1 LGHNA, CDR2 YNFKEQ. This CDR3 contains 12 residues. As DNA, the CDR3 is TGTGCCGCGGGGGGGGGAAGTGAGGAGCTGTTTTTT. Translated, it gives CAAGGGSEELFF.

The V gene is TRBV19, the J gene TRBJ2-7; TRBD2 aligns across 11 bases. Trimming at V came to 3 bases and at J to 7 bases, leaving 5 bases not matched to a gene. The CDR3 runs 14 residues. Germline lookup yields CDR1 LNHDA and CDR2 SQIVND (reference sequence). CDR3 in DNA: TGTGCCAGTAGTATGGGCCTAGCGGGAGGAGAGCAGTACTTC. It specifies CASSMGLAGGEQYF.

This clone was detected ten times or more. The rearrangement links TRBV20-1 to TRBJ2-6; 10 bases agree with TRBD1. The V and J ends lost 5 bases and 2 bases, in that order; junction bases with no gene match: 3. Germline loops: CDR1 DFQATT, CDR2 SNEGSKA (reference sequence). This CDR3 comprises 15 residues. CDR3 amino acids: CSASGTGAGANVLTF. CDR3 nucleotides: TGCAGTGCTTCCGGGACAGGGGCTGGGGCCAACGTCCTGACTTTC.

The gene calls are TRBV28 and TRBJ2-1; D call uncertain. CDR3 length: 17 amino acids. Trimming took off 3 bases at V and 4 bases at J, with 19 bases between the two ends. Germline CDR1 and CDR2: MDHEN and SYDVKM. The CDR3 sequence: CASSFPTPLSRYNEQFF. DNA of the CDR3: TGTGCCAGCAGTTTTCCTACACCCCTTTCGAGATACAATGAGCAGTTCTTC.

This clone was seen more than once but under ten times. The chain joins TRBV12-3 or TRBV12-4 to TRBJ2-6, with 7 nucleotides matching TRBD1. This CDR3 comprises 15 residues. V was clipped by 6 bases and J by 3 bases; unmatched bases: 5. The CDR3 DNA reads TGTGCCAGCAGACAACAGGGGAGTGGGGCCAACGTCCTGACTTTC. It is translated as CASRQQGSGANVLTF.

There are a few counts of this clone. The chain has TRBV12-3 or TRBV12-4 and TRBJ1-2; the D gene is possibly TRBD1 (5 bases). V lost 3 bases, J lost 4 bases, and 18 bases lay in between. The CDR3 has 16 residues. The CDR3 DNA sequence: TGTGCCAGCAGTTTGGGCGGCCACAGGAGGGGCTATGGCTACACCTTC. This gives the protein CASSLGGHRRGYGYTF.

The chain employs TRBV20-1 and TRBJ1-5, with 7 bases fitting TRBD1. V dropped 5 bases and J dropped 4; count of bases not matched to a gene: 8. In germline, CDR1 is DFQATT, CDR2 SNEGSKA (reference sequence). The CDR3 length is 14 residues. Here the CDR3 DNA reads TGCAGTGCTCTCCCAGGGGGGCAGAATCAGCCCCAGCATTTT. Residues: CSALPGGQNQPQHF.